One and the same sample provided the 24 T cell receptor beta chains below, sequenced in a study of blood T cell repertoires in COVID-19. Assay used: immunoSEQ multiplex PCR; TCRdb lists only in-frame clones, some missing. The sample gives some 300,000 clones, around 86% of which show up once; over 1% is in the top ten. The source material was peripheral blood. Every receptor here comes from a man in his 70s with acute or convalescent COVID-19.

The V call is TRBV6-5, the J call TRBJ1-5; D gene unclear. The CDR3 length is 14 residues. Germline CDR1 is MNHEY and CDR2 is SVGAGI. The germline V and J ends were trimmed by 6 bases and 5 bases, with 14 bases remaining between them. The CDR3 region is CASSPSGRYQPQHF. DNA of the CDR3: TGTGCCAGCAGCCCATCTGGGAGGTATCAGCCCCAGCATTTT.

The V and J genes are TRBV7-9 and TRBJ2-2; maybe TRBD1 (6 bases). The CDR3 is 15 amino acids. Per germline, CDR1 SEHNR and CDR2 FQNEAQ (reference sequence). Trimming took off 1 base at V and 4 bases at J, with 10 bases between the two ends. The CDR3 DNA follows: TGTGCCAGCAGCTTAGATAGCAGGGGCACCGGGGAGCTGTTTTTT. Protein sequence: CASSLDSRGTGELFF.

The CDR3 bases are TGTGCCAGCAGTAGGGACAGGGGAACTTTCACAGATACGCAGTATTTT. Translating it yields CASSRDRGTFTDTQYF. The rearrangement links TRBV5-6 to TRBJ2-3, with 10 bases that match TRBD1. V lost 5 bases, J lost 2 bases, and 8 bases stayed unmatched. CDR1 is SGHDT and CDR2 is YYEEEE in the germline V gene. The CDR3 extends over 16 amino acids.

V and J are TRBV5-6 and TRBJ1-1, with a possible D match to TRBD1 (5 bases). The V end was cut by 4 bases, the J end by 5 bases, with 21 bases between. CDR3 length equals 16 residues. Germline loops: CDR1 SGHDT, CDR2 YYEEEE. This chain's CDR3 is CASSLRVLSIRTEAFF. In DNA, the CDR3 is TGTGCCAGCAGCCTCAGGGTCCTTTCGATTAGGACTGAAGCTTTCTTT.

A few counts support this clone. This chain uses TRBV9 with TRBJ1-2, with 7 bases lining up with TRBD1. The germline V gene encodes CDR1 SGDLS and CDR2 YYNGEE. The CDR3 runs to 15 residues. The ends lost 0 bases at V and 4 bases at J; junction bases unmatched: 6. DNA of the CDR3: TGTGCCAGCAGCGTAGACCAGGGGGGAGGCTATGGCTACACCTTC. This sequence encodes CASSVDQGGGYGYTF.

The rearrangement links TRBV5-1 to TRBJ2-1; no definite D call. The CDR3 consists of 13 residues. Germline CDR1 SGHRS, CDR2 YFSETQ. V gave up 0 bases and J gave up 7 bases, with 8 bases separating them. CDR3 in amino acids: CASSLGRHNEQFF. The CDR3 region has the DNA TGCGCCAGCAGCTTGGGGCGGCATAATGAGCAGTTCTTC. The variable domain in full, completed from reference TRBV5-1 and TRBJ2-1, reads KAGVTQTPRYLIKTRGQQVTLSCSPISGHRSVSWYQQTPGQGLQFLFEYFSETQRNKGNFPGRFSGRQFSNSRSEMNVSTLELGDSALYLCASSLGRHNEQFFGPGTRLTVL.

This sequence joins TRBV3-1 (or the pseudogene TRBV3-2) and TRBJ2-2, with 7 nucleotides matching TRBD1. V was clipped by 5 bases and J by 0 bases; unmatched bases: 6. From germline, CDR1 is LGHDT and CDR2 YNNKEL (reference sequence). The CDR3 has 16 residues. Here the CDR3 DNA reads TGTGCCAGCAGCGGGGACAGACAAACGAACACCGGGGAGCTGTTTTTT. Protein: CASSGDRQTNTGELFF.

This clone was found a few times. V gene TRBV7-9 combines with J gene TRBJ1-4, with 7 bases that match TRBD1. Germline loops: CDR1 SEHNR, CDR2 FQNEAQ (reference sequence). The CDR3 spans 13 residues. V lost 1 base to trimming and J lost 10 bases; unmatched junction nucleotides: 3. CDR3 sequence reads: CASSLGPGGKLFF. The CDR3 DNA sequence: TGTGCCAGCAGCTTAGGCCCAGGGGGAAAACTGTTTTTT.

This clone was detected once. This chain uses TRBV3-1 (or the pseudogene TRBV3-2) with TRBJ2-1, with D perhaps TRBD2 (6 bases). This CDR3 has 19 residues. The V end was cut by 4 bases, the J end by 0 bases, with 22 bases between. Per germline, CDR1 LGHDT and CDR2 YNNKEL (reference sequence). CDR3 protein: CASSLWGSGPSISYNEQFF. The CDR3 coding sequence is TGTGCCAGCAGCCTGTGGGGTAGCGGCCCTTCAATCTCCTACAATGAGCAGTTCTTC.

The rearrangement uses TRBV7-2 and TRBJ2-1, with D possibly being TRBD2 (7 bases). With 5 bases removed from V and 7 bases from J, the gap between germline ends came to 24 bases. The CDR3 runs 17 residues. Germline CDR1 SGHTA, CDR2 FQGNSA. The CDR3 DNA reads TGTGCCAGCAGCCCAGGGTCACGGGCGGGGGCCGGGAATGAGCAGTTCTTC. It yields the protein CASSPGSRAGAGNEQFF.

The CDR3 region has the DNA TGTGCCAGCAGCACTCACGCAAACACTGAAGCTTTCTTT. Translation: CASSTHANTEAFF. The V gene is TRBV5-6, the J gene TRBJ1-1; D is uncertain. V was cut by 4 bases and J by 2 bases, with 9 bases left in between. Per the germline V gene, CDR1 is SGHDT and CDR2 is YYEEEE. CDR3 length: 13 amino acids.

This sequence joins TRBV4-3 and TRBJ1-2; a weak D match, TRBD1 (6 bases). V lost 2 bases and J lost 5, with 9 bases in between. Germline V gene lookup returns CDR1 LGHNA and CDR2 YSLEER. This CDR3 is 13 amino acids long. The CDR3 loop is CASSQPTGYGYTF. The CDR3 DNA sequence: TGCGCCAGCAGCCAACCAACAGGGTATGGCTACACCTTC.

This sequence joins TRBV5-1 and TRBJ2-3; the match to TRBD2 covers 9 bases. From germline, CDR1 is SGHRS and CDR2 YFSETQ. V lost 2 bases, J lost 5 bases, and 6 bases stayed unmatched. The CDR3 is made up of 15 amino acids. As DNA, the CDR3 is TGCGCCAGCAGCTTTGGCGGGAGGGCGGGAGATACGCAGTATTTT. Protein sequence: CASSFGGRAGDTQYF.

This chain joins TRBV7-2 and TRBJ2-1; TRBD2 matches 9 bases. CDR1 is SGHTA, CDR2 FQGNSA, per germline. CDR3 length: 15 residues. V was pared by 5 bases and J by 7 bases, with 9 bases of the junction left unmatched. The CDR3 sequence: CASSVSGGRGNEQFF. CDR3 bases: TGTGCCAGCAGCGTCAGCGGGGGGCGTGGGAATGAGCAGTTCTTC.

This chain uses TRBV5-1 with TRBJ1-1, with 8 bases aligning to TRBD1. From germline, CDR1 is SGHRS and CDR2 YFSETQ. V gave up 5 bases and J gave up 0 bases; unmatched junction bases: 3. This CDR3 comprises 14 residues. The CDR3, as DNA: TGCGCCAGCAGGGCAGGGGGCCTGAACACTGAAGCTTTCTTT. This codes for CASRAGGLNTEAFF. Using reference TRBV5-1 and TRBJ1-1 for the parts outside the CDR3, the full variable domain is KAGVTQTPRYLIKTRGQQVTLSCSPISGHRSVSWYQQTPGQGLQFLFEYFSETQRNKGNFPGRFSGRQFSNSRSEMNVSTLELGDSALYLCASRAGGLNTEAFFGQGTRLTVV.

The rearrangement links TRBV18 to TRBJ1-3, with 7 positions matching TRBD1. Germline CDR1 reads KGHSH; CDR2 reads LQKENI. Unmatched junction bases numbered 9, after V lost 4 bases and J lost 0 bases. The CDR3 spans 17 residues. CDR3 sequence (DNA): TGTGCCAGCTCACTAGCCGGGACAGAGCTCTCTGGAAACACCATATATTTT. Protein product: CASSLAGTELSGNTIYF.

CDR3 protein: CASSKLSGANVLTF. In DNA form, the CDR3 reads TGTGCCAGCAGTAAATTATCTGGGGCCAACGTCCTGACTTTC. The chain joins TRBV28 to TRBJ2-6; D remains unclear. The CDR3 extends over 14 amino acids. In germline, CDR1 is MDHEN, CDR2 SYDVKM. The ends were cut back, 5 bases at V and 1 base at J, with 6 bases in the middle.

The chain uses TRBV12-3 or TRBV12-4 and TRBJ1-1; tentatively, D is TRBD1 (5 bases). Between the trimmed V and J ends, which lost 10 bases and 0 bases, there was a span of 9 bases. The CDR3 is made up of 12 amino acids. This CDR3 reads CANGDLNTEAFF. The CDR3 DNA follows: TGTGCCAATGGGGACTTGAACACTGAAGCTTTCTTT.

This CDR3 is CASSPNRNTEAFF. DNA of the CDR3: TGCGCCAGCAGTCCGAACAGGAACACTGAAGCTTTCTTT. The gene calls are TRBV10-1 and TRBJ1-1; D unclear. Germline V gives CDR1 WNHNN, CDR2 SYGVQD (reference sequence). The CDR3 is made up of 13 amino acids. V was pared by 5 bases and J by 1 base, with 8 bases between.

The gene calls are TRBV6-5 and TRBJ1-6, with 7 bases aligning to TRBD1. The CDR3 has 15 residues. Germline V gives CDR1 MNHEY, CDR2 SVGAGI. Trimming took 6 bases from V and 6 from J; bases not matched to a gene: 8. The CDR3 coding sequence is TGTGCCAGCAGCCGAACCGGGACAGCTAATTCACCCCTCCACTTT. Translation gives CASSRTGTANSPLHF.

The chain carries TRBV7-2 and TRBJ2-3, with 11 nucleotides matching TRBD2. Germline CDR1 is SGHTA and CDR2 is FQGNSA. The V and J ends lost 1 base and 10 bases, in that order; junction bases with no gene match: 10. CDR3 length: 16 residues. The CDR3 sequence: CASSLGSGGAAAAQYF. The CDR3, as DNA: TGTGCCAGCAGCTTAGGTAGCGGGGGGGCCGCAGCTGCGCAGTATTTT. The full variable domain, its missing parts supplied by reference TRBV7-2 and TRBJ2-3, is GAGVSQSPSNKVTEKGKDVELRCDPISGHTALYWYRQSLGQGLEFLIYFQGNSAPDKSGLPSDRFSAERTGGSVSTLTIQRTQQEDSAVYLCASSLGSGGAAAAQYFGPGTRLTVL.

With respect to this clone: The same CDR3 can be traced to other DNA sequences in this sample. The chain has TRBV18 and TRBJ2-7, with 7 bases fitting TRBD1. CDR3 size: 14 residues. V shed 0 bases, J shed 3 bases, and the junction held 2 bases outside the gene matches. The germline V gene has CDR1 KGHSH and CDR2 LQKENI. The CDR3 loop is CASSPPGQIYEQYF. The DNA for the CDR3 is TGTGCCAGCTCACCACCGGGACAGATCTACGAGCAGTACTTC. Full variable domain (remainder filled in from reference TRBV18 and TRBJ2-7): NAGVMQNPRHLVRRRGQEARLRCSPMKGHSHVYWYRQLPEEGLKFMVYLQKENIIDESGMPKERFSAEFPKEGPSILRIQQVVRGDSAAYFCASSPPGQIYEQYFGPGTRLTVT.

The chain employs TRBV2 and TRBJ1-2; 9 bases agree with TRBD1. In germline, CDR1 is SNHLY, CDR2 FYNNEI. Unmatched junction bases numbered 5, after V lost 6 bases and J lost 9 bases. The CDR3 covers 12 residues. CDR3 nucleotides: TGTGCCAGCAGGGGGACAGGGCTGCGCTACACCTTC. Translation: CASRGTGLRYTF.

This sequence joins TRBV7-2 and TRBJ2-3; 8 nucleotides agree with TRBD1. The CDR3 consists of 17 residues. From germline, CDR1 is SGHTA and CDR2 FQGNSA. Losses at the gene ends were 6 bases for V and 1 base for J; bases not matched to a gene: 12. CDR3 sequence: CASRNFVGRGRTDTQYF. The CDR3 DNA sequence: TGTGCCAGCAGAAACTTCGTGGGCAGGGGGCGCACAGATACGCAGTATTTT. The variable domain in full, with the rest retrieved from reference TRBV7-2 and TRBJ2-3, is GAGVSQSPSNKVTEKGKDVELRCDPISGHTALYWYRQSLGQGLEFLIYFQGNSAPDKSGLPSDRFSAERTGGSVSTLTIQRTQQEDSAVYLCASRNFVGRGRTDTQYFGPGTRLTVL.